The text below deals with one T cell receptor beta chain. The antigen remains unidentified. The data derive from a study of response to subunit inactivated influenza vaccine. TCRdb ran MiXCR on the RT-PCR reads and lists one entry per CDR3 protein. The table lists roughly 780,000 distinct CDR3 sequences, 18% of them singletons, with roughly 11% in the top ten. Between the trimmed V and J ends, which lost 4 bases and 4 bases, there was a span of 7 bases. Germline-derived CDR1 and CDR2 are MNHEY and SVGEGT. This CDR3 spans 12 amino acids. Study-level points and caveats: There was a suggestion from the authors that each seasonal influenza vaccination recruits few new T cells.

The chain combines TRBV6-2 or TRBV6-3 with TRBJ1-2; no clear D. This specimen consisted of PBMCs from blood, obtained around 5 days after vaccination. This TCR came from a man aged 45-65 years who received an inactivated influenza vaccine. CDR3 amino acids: CASSLRSYGYTF. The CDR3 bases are TGTGCCAGCAGTTTAAGAAGCTATGGCTACACCTTC.